Included here is one T cell receptor beta chain sequence, with context. The antigen remains unidentified. CDR3 length: 12 amino acids. The germline gives CDR1 MNHNS, CDR2 SASEGT. Assay runs were performed at deep level. Genomic DNA of each subset was evenly split across several immunoSEQ plates. Produced via immunoSEQ multiplex PCR; TCRdb's table is partial and in-frame only. This sample yields 730,000 or so clones, of which about 78% are seen a single time; 1.5% to 2% belongs to the top ten. This specimen comes from a study of shared clonotypes between healthy human individuals. Findings and limits, study-wide: Clonotypes which were not shared had lower generation probabilities than clonotypes that all four donors shared. As a rule, naive subsets had a larger estimated richness than memory subsets.

The rearrangement links TRBV6-1 to TRBJ2-5; TRBD2 is a possible D gene (5 bases). The tail of the sequence fits TRBJ2-7 better, so the J call may be wrong. Sequences were obtained from memory CD4+ T cells sorted from blood. This sample's subset: CD45RA-negative fraction. The TCR sequence derives from a woman aged 30 to 39 in good health. The CDR3 region is CASSQTNYEQYF. The CDR3 DNA sequence: TGTGCCAGCAGTCAGACTAATTACGAGCAGTACTTC.